These 19 T cell receptor beta chains share one sample of origin, sequenced in a study of blood T cell repertoires in COVID-19. Measured with immunoSEQ multiplex PCR; TCRdb has only the in-frame clones, and not every one. Here the sample spans approximately 440,000 clones, 90% being singletons. The sample taken for sequencing was PBMCs or T cells enriched from blood (not recorded which). All receptors come from a man between 18 and 35 years old who had recovered from COVID-19.

The chain couples TRBV4-1 to TRBJ2-2; TRBD2 aligns across 12 bases. The trim removed 0 bases at V and 4 bases at J, leaving 6 bases unmatched. This CDR3 has 18 residues. Germline-derived CDR1 and CDR2 are MGHRA and YSYEKL. CDR3 in amino acids: CASSQDRLAGVSTGELFF. The CDR3 DNA is TGCGCCAGCAGCCAAGATCGACTAGCGGGAGTCAGCACCGGGGAGCTGTTTTTT.

V and J are TRBV7-2 and TRBJ1-1; a possible D gene is TRBD1 (6 bases). V lost 6 bases and J lost 2, with 13 bases in between. The CDR3 is 14 amino acids. CDR1 and CDR2 from the germline V gene are SGHTA and FQGNSA. Here the CDR3 DNA reads TGTGCCAGCAGTCCTGACAGGATCAACACTGAAGCTTTCTTT. This encodes CASSPDRINTEAFF.

This rearrangement joins TRBV10-2 to TRBJ1-6; TRBD1 matches 7 bases. CDR1 is WSHSY and CDR2 is SAAADI in the germline V gene. The CDR3 extends over 15 amino acids. With 6 bases clipped from V and 10 bases from J, the junction kept 12 bases outside the gene matches. The CDR3 DNA reads TGCGCCAGCAGGAGGGGGACAGAAGGTGGGTCACCCCTCCACTTT. Its translation: CASRRGTEGGSPLHF.

The sample holds one count of this clone. The chain couples TRBV6-4 to TRBJ2-1; TRBD2 aligns across 7 bases. The V gene's germline CDR1 is MRHNA and CDR2 SNTAGT. Trimming took 3 bases from V and 9 from J; bases not matched to a gene: 8. The CDR3 loop spans 14 amino acids. CDR3 DNA sequence: TGTGCCAGCAGTGATGTCGGCGGGAGTACTGAGCAGTTCTTC. As protein: CASSDVGGSTEQFF.

The rearrangement uses TRBV2 and TRBJ2-1, with TRBD2 identical over 7 bases. V lost 4 bases and J lost 1; bases outside the gene matches: 7. In germline, CDR1 is SNHLY, CDR2 FYNNEI. CDR3 length: 16 residues. The CDR3 DNA sequence: TGTGCCAGCAGTGTCGGCGGGAGCCCTTCCTACAATGAGCAGTTCTTC. The encoded protein is CASSVGGSPSYNEQFF.

The chain recombines TRBV2 with TRBJ1-5; TRBD1 matches 10 bases. V trimming: 4 bases; J trimming: 6 bases; junction bases outside the gene matches: 3. This CDR3 has 14 residues. Germline-derived CDR1 and CDR2 are SNHLY and FYNNEI. The CDR3 coding sequence is TGTGCCAGCAGTGGGACAGGGGGTGGTCAGCCCCAGCATTTT. Translated: CASSGTGGGQPQHF.

The rearrangement uses TRBV7-2 and TRBJ2-7, with 9 bases matching TRBD2. Germline CDR1 is SGHTA and CDR2 is FQGNSA. The CDR3 covers 14 residues. V trimming: 6 bases; J trimming: 3 bases; junction bases outside the gene matches: 6. CDR3 nucleotide sequence: TGTGCCAGCAGGGTAGCGGGAGCAAGCTACGAGCAGTACTTC. Residues: CASRVAGASYEQYF.

Regarding this clone: The sample has other DNA sequences that encode this CDR3 too. This chain links TRBV7-9 with TRBJ1-1; 9 bases map to TRBD1. CDR1 SEHNR and CDR2 FQNEAQ come from the germline V gene (reference sequence). The CDR3 loop spans 15 amino acids. J was trimmed by 3 bases and V by 1 base; bases with no gene match: 3. The DNA of the CDR3 is TGTGCCAGCAGCTTAGTTCGGACAGGGGACACTGAAGCTTTCTTT. Translated: CASSLVRTGDTEAFF.

This chain joins TRBV18 and TRBJ2-3; 10 positions match TRBD2. CDR1 is KGHSH, CDR2 LQKENI, per germline. The CDR3 is 16 amino acids. Trimming cost V 3 bases and J 5 bases; bases outside gene matches: 8. CDR3 loop: CASSPLASGSGDTQYF. The CDR3 DNA reads as TGTGCCAGCTCACCTCTGGCTAGCGGGAGCGGAGATACGCAGTATTTT.

This clone was recorded only once. The chain is built from TRBV10-3 and TRBJ1-1; TRBD1 matches at 10 bases. CDR3 size: 15 residues. V lost 4 bases, J lost 5 bases, and 7 bases stayed unmatched. Germline-derived CDR1 and CDR2 are ENHRY and SYGVKD. The CDR3 region has the DNA TGTGCCATCAGTGGGGACAGGGGAGTAGGGACTGAAGCTTTCTTT. Its protein is CAISGDRGVGTEAFF.

The chain is built from TRBV11-2 and TRBJ2-3; TRBD1 matches 10 bases. V lost 0 bases and J lost 6; bases outside the gene matches: 6. Germline lookup yields CDR1 SGHAT and CDR2 FQNNGV. The CDR3 extends over 16 amino acids. This CDR3 reads CASSLDGTGATDTQYF. The CDR3 bases are TGTGCCAGCAGCTTAGACGGGACAGGGGCGACGGATACGCAGTATTTT.

This clone has only one observation. The V call is TRBV2, the J call TRBJ1-1; tentatively, D is TRBD1 (6 bases). V lost 5 bases to trimming and J lost 7 bases, with 11 bases between them. CDR3 length: 12 amino acids. Germline CDR1 and CDR2: SNHLY and FYNNEI. The CDR3 is CASSLQGVEAFF. DNA of the CDR3: TGTGCCAGCAGTCTACAGGGTGTTGAAGCTTTCTTT.

V is TRBV19 and J is TRBJ2-3; the match to TRBD2 covers 9 bases. J lost 9 bases, V lost 5 bases, and 12 bases had no gene match. Germline V gene sequence: CDR1 LNHDA, CDR2 SQIVND (reference sequence). The CDR3 consists of 15 residues. As DNA, the CDR3 is TGTGCCAGTAGTGACCCTAGCGGGGTCTTCCTAACGCAGTATTTT. This gives the protein CASSDPSGVFLTQYF.

For the CDR3, the DNA is TGTGCCAGCTCACCGTCGTCAGAGGATCAGCCCCAGCATTTT. Amino acids: CASSPSSEDQPQHF. The chain uses TRBV18 and TRBJ1-5; D not certain. CDR1 KGHSH and CDR2 LQKENI come from the germline V gene. V dropped 3 bases and J dropped 5 bases, with 11 bases sitting between them. This CDR3 spans 14 amino acids.

This clone was counted only a few times. The chain uses TRBV19 and TRBJ1-6, with 7 bases aligning to TRBD1. J gave up 4 bases and V 6 bases, and 6 bases lay outside the gene matches. CDR1 is LNHDA, CDR2 SQIVND, per germline (reference sequence). This CDR3 has 15 residues. The CDR3 nucleotides read TGTGCCAGTAGACCCTCAGGGGGATATAATTCACCCCTCCACTTT. Translated, it gives CASRPSGGYNSPLHF.

The chain recombines TRBV7-9 with TRBJ2-7, with 9 positions matching TRBD1. The CDR3 contains 14 residues. With 5 bases clipped from V and 6 bases from J, the junction kept 8 bases outside the gene matches. CDR1 and CDR2 (germline): SEHNR, FQNEAQ (reference sequence). The CDR3 spells CASSPGTGWREQYF. In nucleotides, the CDR3 is TGTGCCAGCAGCCCCGGGACAGGGTGGCGCGAGCAGTACTTC.

V usage is TRBV7-3 and J usage is TRBJ1-2, with 7 bases identical to TRBD1. The CDR3 covers 14 residues. Germline trimming cut 5 bases from V and 9 bases from J; bases unmatched to any gene: 12. Germline CDR1 reads SGHTA; CDR2 reads FQGTGA. CDR3: CASSEGGTDYSYTF. The DNA for the CDR3 is TGTGCCAGCAGCGAAGGCGGGACAGATTATAGCTACACCTTC.

The chain uses TRBV7-9 and TRBJ2-5, with 9 bases fitting TRBD1. The CDR3 extends over 15 amino acids. The V segment lost 6 bases and the J segment 3 bases; nucleotides outside the gene matches: 8. The germline CDR1 and CDR2 sequences are SEHNR and FQNEAQ (reference sequence). The CDR3 sequence: CASRSWDREEETQYF. The CDR3 DNA sequence: TGTGCCAGCAGGAGCTGGGACAGGGAAGAAGAGACCCAGTACTTC.

This chain uses TRBV4-1 with TRBJ1-1; 9 positions match TRBD1. Germline V gene data show CDR1 as MGHRA and CDR2 as YSYEKL. J lost 2 bases, V lost 2 bases, and 9 bases had no gene match. CDR3 length equals 17 residues. This CDR3 is CASSQHGTGSFNTEAFF. The CDR3 nucleotides are TGCGCCAGCAGCCAACATGGGACAGGGTCCTTTAACACTGAAGCTTTCTTT.